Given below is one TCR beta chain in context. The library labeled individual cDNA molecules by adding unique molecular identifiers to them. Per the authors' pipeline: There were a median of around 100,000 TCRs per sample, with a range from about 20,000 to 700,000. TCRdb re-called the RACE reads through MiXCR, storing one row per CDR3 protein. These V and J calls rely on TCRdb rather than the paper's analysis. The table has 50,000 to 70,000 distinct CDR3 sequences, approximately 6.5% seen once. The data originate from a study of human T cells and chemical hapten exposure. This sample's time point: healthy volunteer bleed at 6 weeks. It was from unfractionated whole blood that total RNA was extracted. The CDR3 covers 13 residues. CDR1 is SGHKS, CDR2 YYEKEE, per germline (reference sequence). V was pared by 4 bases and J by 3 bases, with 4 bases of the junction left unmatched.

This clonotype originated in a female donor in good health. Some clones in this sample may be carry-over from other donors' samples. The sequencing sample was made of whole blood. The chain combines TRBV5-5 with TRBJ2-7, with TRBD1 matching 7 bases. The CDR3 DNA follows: TGTGCCAGCAGCCAAACAGGGGACTACGAGCAGTACTTC. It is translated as CASSQTGDYEQYF.